This is a list of T cell receptor beta chains from one sample in a study of blood T cell repertoires in COVID-19. This table comes from immunoSEQ multiplex PCR, and its TCRdb copy is limited to in-frame clones, with some not included. Among some 250,000 clones listed, 70% to 90% were seen once. Sequencing was performed on peripheral blood. The receptors originated from a woman in her 30s who had recovered from COVID-19. Each CDR3 is given without its conserved first and last residue. Each record gives: V gene, J gene, CDR3 protein.

v_call: TRBV9
j_call: TRBJ1-2
cdr3_aa: ASGNYGYT

v_call: TRBV7-2
j_call: TRBJ2-7
cdr3_aa: ASSPKGRTGASYEQY

v_call: TRBV12-5
j_call: TRBJ2-7
cdr3_aa: ASGLPRTGRDEQY

v_call: TRBV5-1
j_call: TRBJ2-1
cdr3_aa: ASSISGGSYNEQF

v_call: TRBV5-6
j_call: TRBJ2-3
cdr3_aa: ASSLGNPGATTDTQY

v_call: TRBV5-1
j_call: TRBJ2-5
cdr3_aa: ASSSNPSGEGETQY

v_call: TRBV7-2
j_call: TRBJ2-7
cdr3_aa: ASSVIRVHYEQY

v_call: TRBV5-1
j_call: TRBJ2-3
cdr3_aa: ASSLSWGQGTDTQY

v_call: TRBV6-5
j_call: TRBJ1-6
cdr3_aa: ASIFRSSNSPLH

v_call: TRBV5-4
j_call: TRBJ1-2
cdr3_aa: ASTGWDREFKGYT

v_call: TRBV5-1
j_call: TRBJ1-1
cdr3_aa: ASSLWGQQNTEAF

v_call: TRBV18
j_call: TRBJ1-2
cdr3_aa: ASSPVRARSGYT

v_call: TRBV5-1
j_call: TRBJ1-6
cdr3_aa: ASSLHRQGMVHSPLH

v_call: TRBV15
j_call: TRBJ2-1
cdr3_aa: ATSRVHGLGSYNEQF

v_call: TRBV19
j_call: TRBJ2-1
cdr3_aa: ASSGFPSTSGGPPNEQF

v_call: TRBV14
j_call: TRBJ1-6
cdr3_aa: ASSQRGHNSPLH

v_call: TRBV6-2/TRBV6-3
j_call: TRBJ1-1
cdr3_aa: ASSDLGQTEAF

v_call: TRBV7-2
j_call: TRBJ1-3
cdr3_aa: ASSANKAGSGNTIY

v_call: TRBV13
j_call: TRBJ1-4
cdr3_aa: ASSSGQGFSEKLF

v_call: TRBV4-1
j_call: TRBJ1-5
cdr3_aa: ASSKDRGQQPQH

v_call: TRBV21-1
j_call: TRBJ2-7
cdr3_aa: ASSKRGGNHNGNYEQY

v_call: TRBV4-2
j_call: TRBJ1-2
cdr3_aa: ASSQGSANSTHNYGYT

v_call: TRBV4-3
j_call: TRBJ2-1
cdr3_aa: ASSQERGGLGNEQF

v_call: TRBV7-6
j_call: TRBJ2-7
cdr3_aa: ASSPSGGTGNYEQY

v_call: TRBV18
j_call: TRBJ1-3
cdr3_aa: ASSQGADSGNTIY

v_call: TRBV19
j_call: TRBJ1-2
cdr3_aa: ASSTGDSGRYLGYT

v_call: TRBV4-1
j_call: TRBJ1-5
cdr3_aa: ASSRTGENQPQH

v_call: TRBV7-2
j_call: TRBJ1-1
cdr3_aa: ASSFSLNTEAF

v_call: TRBV9
j_call: TRBJ1-4
cdr3_aa: ASSPRTGKSEKLF

v_call: TRBV27
j_call: TRBJ1-2
cdr3_aa: ASSPDKVYGYT

v_call: TRBV19
j_call: TRBJ2-2
cdr3_aa: ASSWPYTGELF

v_call: TRBV2
j_call: TRBJ2-3
cdr3_aa: ASSEWLAGGIFTDTQY

v_call: TRBV4-1
j_call: TRBJ2-3
cdr3_aa: ASSQGDFTDTQY

v_call: TRBV18
j_call: TRBJ2-1
cdr3_aa: ASSPLTTTHNEQF

v_call: TRBV5-1
j_call: TRBJ2-1
cdr3_aa: ASSRSGTSGEWQF

v_call: TRBV6-2/TRBV6-3
j_call: TRBJ2-7
cdr3_aa: ASSGPYGGISYEQY

v_call: TRBV30
j_call: TRBJ2-3
cdr3_aa: AWTISGAFTDTQY

v_call: TRBV7-6
j_call: TRBJ2-3
cdr3_aa: ASSLAGTTDTQY

v_call: TRBV6-5
j_call: TRBJ2-5
cdr3_aa: ASSLTGGSETQY

v_call: TRBV7-2
j_call: TRBJ1-4
cdr3_aa: ASSSLRAGGEKLF

v_call: TRBV5-1
j_call: TRBJ2-1
cdr3_aa: ASSRVSGASISSYNEQF